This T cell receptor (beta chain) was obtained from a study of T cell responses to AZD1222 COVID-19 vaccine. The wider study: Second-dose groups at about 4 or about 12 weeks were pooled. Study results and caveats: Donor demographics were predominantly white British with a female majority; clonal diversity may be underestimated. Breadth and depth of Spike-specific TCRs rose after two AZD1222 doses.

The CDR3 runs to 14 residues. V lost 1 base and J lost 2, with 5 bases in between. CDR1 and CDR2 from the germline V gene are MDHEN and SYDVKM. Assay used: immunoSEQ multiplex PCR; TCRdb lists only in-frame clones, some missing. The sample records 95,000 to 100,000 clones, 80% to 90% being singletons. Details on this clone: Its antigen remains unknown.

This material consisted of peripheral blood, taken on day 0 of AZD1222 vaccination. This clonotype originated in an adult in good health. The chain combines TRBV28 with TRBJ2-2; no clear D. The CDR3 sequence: CASSLYSNTGELFF. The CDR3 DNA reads TGTGCCAGCAGTTTATATTCAAACACCGGGGAGCTGTTTTTT.